Sequencing of this TCR beta chain was carried out in a study of cytomegalovirus exposure and HLA in healthy donors. Overall study results and limits: In a later analysis, donors in an Asian-associated ancestry cluster reportedly had fewer N-insertions in productive TCRs than the cohort mean. A highly shared variant cluster was judged a likely technical artifact.

This CDR3 has 13 residues. V lost 0 bases and J 5 bases, leaving 6 bases between the germline ends. Germline assignment: CDR1 WNHNN and CDR2 SYGVQD (reference sequence). Concerning this clone: The antigen is not known.

Among the donors, all were healthy bone marrow donors. With 60 Vbeta and 13 Jbeta primers, the PCR was carried out. TCRdb's copy holds only in-frame clones and misses some; the assay was immunoSEQ multiplex PCR. Of 130,000 to 150,000 clones in the sample, 80% to 85% are singletons; the top ten hold 2.9%. The sample consisted of PBMCs. This chain uses TRBV10-1 with TRBJ2-3; D might be TRBD1 (5 bases). This TCR came from a woman aged 25-40 years in good health and CMV-seronegative. The CDR3 DNA sequence: TGCGCCAGCAGTGAGTCGGGGCGAGATACGCAGTATTTT. Its protein product is CASSESGRDTQYF.